These 7 T cell receptor beta chains originate from one sample sequenced in a study of beta chain features in type 1 diabetes (dated by TCRdb to the late 2010s). Results the study describes overall, beyond this receptor: Type 1 diabetes patients showed a moderate but significant shortening of TCRB CDR3 length in all four CD4+ subsets.

Receptor libraries were prepared by the immunoSEQ multiplex PCR assay. All of the isolated RNA was reverse transcribed with the High Capacity cDNA Reverse Transcription Kit, so expressed TCRB transcripts were sequenced. TCRdb provides this immuneACCESS table in a form limited to in-frame rearrangements. Some clones are lacking; in checked studies, under half of them reflect an unresolved V gene, and why the rest are absent is not known. The sample records about 660,000 clones, about 14% of which are singletons. Together, the top ten hold 0.03% to 0.04% of the sample. These TCRs are of unknown antigen specificity. Material: naive CD4+ T cells from blood. The cell subset or site label for this specimen denotes: true naive CD4+ T cells. These receptors originate from a man between 18 and 29 years old with type 1 diabetes.

The chain joins TRBV5-4 to TRBJ2-7, with 8 bases that match TRBD1. Losses at the gene ends were 1 base for V and 4 bases for J; bases not matched to a gene: 13. Germline CDR1 reads SGHNT; CDR2 reads YYREEE (reference sequence). The CDR3 totals 17 residues. CDR3 loop: CASSLLSGGQGDYEQYF. The CDR3 coding sequence is TGTGCCAGCAGCTTGCTAAGTGGCGGACAGGGTGATTACGAGCAGTACTTC.

This chain connects TRBV5-4 to TRBJ1-2; D not certain. Germline assignment: CDR1 SGHNT and CDR2 YYREEE (reference sequence). Trimming pared 0 bases from V and 2 bases from J, leaving 8 bases between. The CDR3 length is 14 residues. DNA for the CDR3: TGTGCCAGCAGCTTGGCCCGGCAGAACTATGGCTACACCTTC. Its protein product is CASSLARQNYGYTF.

This clone was found a few times. This chain links TRBV9 with TRBJ2-3; D may be TRBD1 (5 bases). V gave up 0 bases and J gave up 1 base, with 15 bases separating them. The CDR3 runs 17 residues. Germline CDR1 SGDLS, CDR2 YYNGEE. CDR3 region: CASSVDPGARGTDTQYF. In nucleotides, the CDR3 is TGTGCCAGCAGCGTAGACCCTGGGGCGAGAGGCACAGATACGCAGTATTTT.

This clone has more than one count but fewer than ten. The chain has TRBV7-3 and TRBJ2-5, with D hard to call. The CDR3 is 13 amino acids. V was clipped by 1 base and J by 5 bases, with 8 bases between them. The germline V gene has CDR1 SGHTA and CDR2 FQGTGA. In DNA form, the CDR3 reads TGTGCCAGCAGCTTAAACGGTGGGGAGACCCAGTACTTC. This codes for CASSLNGGETQYF.

Worth noting for this clone: This sample also contains other DNA sequences that code for the same CDR3. The V gene is TRBV7-2, the J gene TRBJ2-3; D is uncertain. The CDR3 spans 12 residues. CDR1 is SGHTA, CDR2 FQGNSA, per germline. V was shortened by 5 bases and J by 3 bases, with 6 bases between the two germline ends. This chain's CDR3 is CASSLQTDTQYF. CDR3 DNA sequence: TGTGCCAGCAGCCTCCAGACAGATACGCAGTATTTT.

V and J are TRBV11-2 and TRBJ2-7; weak D call: TRBD1 (5 bases). Germline CDR1 is SGHAT and CDR2 is FQNNGV. V lost 6 bases, J lost 2 bases, and 14 bases lay in between. The CDR3 runs to 14 residues. For the CDR3, the DNA is TGTGCCAGCAGGGATCCAGGGTTAGCCTACGAGCAGTACTTC. It encodes CASRDPGLAYEQYF. Full variable domain (missing parts from reference TRBV11-2 and TRBJ2-7): EAGVAQSPRYKIIEKRQSVAFWCNPISGHATLYWYQQILGQGPKLLIQFQNNGVVDDSQLPKDRFSAERLKGVDSTLKIQPAKLEDSAVYLCASRDPGLAYEQYFGPGTRLTVT.

This clone was counted between two and nine times. This chain connects TRBV2 to TRBJ2-1; 7 bases align to TRBD1. The CDR3 spans 15 residues. The germline V gene encodes CDR1 SNHLY and CDR2 FYNNEI. The V gene end was trimmed by 6 bases and the J gene end by 5 bases; junction bases not matched to a gene: 10. For the CDR3, the DNA is TGTGCCAGCAGGGACAGGCTCCCAACGAACAATGAGCAGTTCTTC. It specifies CASRDRLPTNNEQFF.